The sequence of this T cell receptor beta chain was determined in a study of T cell repertoires in cytomegalovirus infection. Study at large: Public TCR beta signatures provided an indication of both CMV infection and a matching HLA type.

J was trimmed by 2 bases and V by 0 bases; bases with no gene match: 3. The CDR3 has 17 residues. Germline lookup yields CDR1 SGHTA and CDR2 FQGNSA. This clonotype was picked up many times. What it binds is not known. Overall study results and limits: Individuals carrying CMV plus the relevant HLA were identified by cumulative frequency of public TCR beta families. Dominating the ex vivo response were TCR beta clonotypes that were CMV-specific and HLA-C-restricted.

From the reads, TCRdb called clonotypes with MiXCR, one entry per CDR3 protein. The sample contains fewer than 300,000 distinct CDR3 sequences, about 25% of which appear only once. Sequencing used PBMCs. The sequence was obtained from a human donor in good health (CMV status not recorded). Some clones in this sample may be carry-over from other donors' samples. The rearrangement uses TRBV7-2 and TRBJ2-1; TRBD2 matches at 11 bases. The CDR3 protein is CASSLAVAGGTYNEQFF. In DNA form, the CDR3 reads TGTGCCAGCAGCTTAGCCGTAGCGGGAGGGACCTACAATGAGCAGTTCTTC.